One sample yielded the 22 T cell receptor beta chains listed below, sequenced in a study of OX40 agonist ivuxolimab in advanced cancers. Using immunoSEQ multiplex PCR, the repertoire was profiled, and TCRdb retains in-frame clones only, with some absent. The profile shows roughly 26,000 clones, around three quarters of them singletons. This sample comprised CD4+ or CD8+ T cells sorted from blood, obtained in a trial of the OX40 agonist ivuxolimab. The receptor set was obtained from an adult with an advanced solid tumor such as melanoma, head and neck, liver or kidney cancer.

CDR3 protein: CATGTSYEQYF. The DNA of the CDR3 is TGTGCCACCGGGACCTCCTACGAGCAGTACTTC. The gene calls are TRBV6-1 and TRBJ2-7; D may match TRBD1 or TRBD2 (5 bases each). This CDR3 has 11 amino acids. V was cut by 10 bases and J by 0 bases, with 7 bases left in between. Germline loops: CDR1 MNHNS, CDR2 SASEGT.

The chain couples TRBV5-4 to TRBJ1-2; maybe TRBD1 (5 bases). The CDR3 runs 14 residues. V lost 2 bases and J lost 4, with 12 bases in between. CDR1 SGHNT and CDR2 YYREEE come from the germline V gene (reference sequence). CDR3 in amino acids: CASSFKVGGYGYTF. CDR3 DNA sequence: TGTGCCAGCAGCTTCAAGGTTGGGGGCTATGGCTACACCTTC.

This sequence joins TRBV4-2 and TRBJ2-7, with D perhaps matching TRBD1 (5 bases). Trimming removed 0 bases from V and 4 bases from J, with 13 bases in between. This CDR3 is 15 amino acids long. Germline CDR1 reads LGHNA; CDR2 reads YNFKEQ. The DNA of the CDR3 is TGTGCCAGCAGCCAAGATAAACAGGCTAGATACGAGCAGTACTTC. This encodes CASSQDKQARYEQYF.

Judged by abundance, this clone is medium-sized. The chain's CDR3 is CASSQPGPPMGYTF. The CDR3 nucleotides read TGTGCCAGTAGCCAACCGGGACCTCCTATGGGCTACACCTTC. V and J are TRBV19 and TRBJ1-2; possible D gene TRBD1, 5 bases. Trimming took off 6 bases at V and 8 bases at J, with 19 bases between the two ends. Germline values: CDR1 LNHDA, CDR2 SQIVND (reference sequence). CDR3 length: 14 amino acids. Drawing the rest from reference TRBV19 and TRBJ1-2, the complete variable domain is DGGITQSPKYLFRKEGQNVTLSCEQNLNHDAMYWYRQDPGQGLRLIYYSQIVNDFQKGDIAEGYSVSREKKESFPLTVTSAQKNPTAFYLCASSQPGPPMGYTFGSGTRLTVV.

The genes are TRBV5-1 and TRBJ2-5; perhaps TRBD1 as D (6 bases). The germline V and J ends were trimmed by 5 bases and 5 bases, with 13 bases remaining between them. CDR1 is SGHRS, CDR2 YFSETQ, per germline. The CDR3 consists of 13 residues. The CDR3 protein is CASRTGALETQYF. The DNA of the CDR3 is TGCGCCAGCAGGACAGGCGCGTTGGAGACCCAGTACTTC.

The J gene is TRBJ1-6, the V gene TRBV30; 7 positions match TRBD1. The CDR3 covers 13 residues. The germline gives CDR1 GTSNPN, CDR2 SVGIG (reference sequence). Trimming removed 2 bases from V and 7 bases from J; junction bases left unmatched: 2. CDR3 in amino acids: CAWSTGANSPLHF. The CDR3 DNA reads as TGTGCCTGGAGTACAGGGGCCAATTCACCCCTCCACTTT.

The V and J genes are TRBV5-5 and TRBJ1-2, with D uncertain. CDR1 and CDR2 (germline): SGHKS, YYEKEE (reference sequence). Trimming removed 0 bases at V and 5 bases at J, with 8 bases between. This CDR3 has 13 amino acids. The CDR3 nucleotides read TGTGCCAGCAGCTTGGGACGTGGGTATGGCTACACCTTC. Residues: CASSLGRGYGYTF.

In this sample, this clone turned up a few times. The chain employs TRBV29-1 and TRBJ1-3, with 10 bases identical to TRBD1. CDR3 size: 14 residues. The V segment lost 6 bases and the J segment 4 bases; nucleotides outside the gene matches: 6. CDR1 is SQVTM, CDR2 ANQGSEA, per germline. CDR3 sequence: CSVWDRGSGNTIYF. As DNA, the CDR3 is TGCAGCGTCTGGGACAGGGGCTCGGGAAACACCATATATTTT.

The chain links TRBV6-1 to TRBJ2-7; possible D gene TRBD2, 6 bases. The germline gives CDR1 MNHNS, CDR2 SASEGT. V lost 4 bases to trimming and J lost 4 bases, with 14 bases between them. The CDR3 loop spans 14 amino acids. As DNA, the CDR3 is TGTGCCAGCAGTGGCGGGACCCACCCTTACGAGCAGTACTTC. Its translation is CASSGGTHPYEQYF.

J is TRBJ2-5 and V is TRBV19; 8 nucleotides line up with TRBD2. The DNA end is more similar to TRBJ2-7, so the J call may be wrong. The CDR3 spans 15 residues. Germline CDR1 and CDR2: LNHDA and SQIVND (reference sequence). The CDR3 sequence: CASTQLGGATYEQYF. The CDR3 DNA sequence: TGTGCCAGTACTCAACTCGGGGGGGCAACCTACGAGCAGTACTTC.

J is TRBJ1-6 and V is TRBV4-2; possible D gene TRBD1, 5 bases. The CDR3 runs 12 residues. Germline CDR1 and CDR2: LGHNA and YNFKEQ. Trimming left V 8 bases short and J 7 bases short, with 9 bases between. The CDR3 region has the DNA TGTGCCAGCGGACAACAGAATTCACCCCTCCACTTT. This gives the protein CASGQQNSPLHF.

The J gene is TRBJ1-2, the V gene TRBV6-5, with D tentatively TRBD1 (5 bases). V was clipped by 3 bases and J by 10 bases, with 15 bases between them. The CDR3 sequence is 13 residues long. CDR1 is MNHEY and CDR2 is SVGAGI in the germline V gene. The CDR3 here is CASSYSGGQPYTF. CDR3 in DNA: TGTGCCAGCAGTTATTCCGGGGGTCAGCCCTACACCTTC.

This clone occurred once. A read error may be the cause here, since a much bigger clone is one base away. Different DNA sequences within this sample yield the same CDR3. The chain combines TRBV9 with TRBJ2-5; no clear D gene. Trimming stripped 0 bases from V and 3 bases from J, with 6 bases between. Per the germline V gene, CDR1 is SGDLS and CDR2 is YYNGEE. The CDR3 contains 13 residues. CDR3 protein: CASSVAREETQYF. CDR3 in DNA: TGTGCCAGCAGCGTAGCAAGGGAAGAGACCCAGTACTTC.

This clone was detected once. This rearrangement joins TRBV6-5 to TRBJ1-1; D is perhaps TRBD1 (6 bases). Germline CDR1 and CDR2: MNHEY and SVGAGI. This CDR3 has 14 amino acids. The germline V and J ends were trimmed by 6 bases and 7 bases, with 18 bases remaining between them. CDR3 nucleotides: TGTGCCAGCAGCCCGACTAGGGGGGCCGGTGAAGCTTTCTTT. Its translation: CASSPTRGAGEAFF.

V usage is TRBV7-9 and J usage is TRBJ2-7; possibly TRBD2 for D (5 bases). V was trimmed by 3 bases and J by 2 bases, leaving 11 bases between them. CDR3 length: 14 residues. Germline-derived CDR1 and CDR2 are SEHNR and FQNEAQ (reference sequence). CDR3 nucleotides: TGTGCCAGCAGCTTCGACTACCGGGCCTACGAGCAGTACTTC. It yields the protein CASSFDYRAYEQYF.

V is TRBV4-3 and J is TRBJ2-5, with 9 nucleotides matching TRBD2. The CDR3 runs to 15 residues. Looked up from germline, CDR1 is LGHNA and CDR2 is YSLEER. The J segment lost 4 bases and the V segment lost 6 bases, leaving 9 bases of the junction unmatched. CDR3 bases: TGCGCCAGCAGGCCTCGACTAGCGGAGTTAGAGACCCAGTACTTC. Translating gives CASRPRLAELETQYF.

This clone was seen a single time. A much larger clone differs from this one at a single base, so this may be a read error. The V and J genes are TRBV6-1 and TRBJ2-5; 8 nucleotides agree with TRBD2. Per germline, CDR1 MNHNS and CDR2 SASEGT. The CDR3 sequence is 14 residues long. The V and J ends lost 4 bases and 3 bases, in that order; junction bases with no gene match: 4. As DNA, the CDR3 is TGTGCCAGCAGTGTGCGGGGGGCTAAAGAGACCCAGTACTTC. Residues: CASSVRGAKETQYF.

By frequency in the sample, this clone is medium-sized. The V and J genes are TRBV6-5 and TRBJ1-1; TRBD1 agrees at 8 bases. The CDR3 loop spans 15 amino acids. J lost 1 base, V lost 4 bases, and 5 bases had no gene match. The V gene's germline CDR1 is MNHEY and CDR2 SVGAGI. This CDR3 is CASSSTGQGNTEAFF. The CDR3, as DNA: TGTGCCAGCAGTTCCACTGGACAGGGGAACACTGAAGCTTTCTTT.

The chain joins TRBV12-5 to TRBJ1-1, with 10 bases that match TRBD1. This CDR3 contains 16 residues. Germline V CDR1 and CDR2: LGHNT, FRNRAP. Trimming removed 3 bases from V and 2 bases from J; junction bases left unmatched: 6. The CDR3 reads CASGLFRDRGNTEAFF. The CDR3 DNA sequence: TGTGCTAGTGGTTTATTCCGGGACAGGGGAAACACTGAAGCTTTCTTT.

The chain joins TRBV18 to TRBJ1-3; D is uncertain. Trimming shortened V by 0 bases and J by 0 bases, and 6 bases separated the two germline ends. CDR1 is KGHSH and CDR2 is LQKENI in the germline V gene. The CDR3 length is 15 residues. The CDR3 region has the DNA TGTGCCAGCTCACCACCGGGAAGCTCTGGAAACACCATATATTTT. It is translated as CASSPPGSSGNTIYF.

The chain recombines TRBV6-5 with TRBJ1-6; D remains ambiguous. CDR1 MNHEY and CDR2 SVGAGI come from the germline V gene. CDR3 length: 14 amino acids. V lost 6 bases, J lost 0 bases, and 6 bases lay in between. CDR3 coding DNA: TGTGCCAGCAGGGCTAGCTCCTATAATTCACCCCTCCACTTT. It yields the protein CASRASSYNSPLHF.

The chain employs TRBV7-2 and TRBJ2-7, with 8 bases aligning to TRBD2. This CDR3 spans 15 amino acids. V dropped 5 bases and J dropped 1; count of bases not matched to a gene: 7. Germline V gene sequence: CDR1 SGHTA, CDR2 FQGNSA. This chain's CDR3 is CASSPGGTRSYEQYF. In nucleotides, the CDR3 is TGTGCCAGCAGCCCAGGCGGGACTAGGTCCTACGAGCAGTACTTC.